This T cell receptor beta chain was identified during a study of T-cell reconstitution after alpha-beta-depleted transplantation in children. Preparation of the TCRbeta library used unique molecular identifiers. TCRdb reprocessed the PCR reads via MiXCR and lists one record per CDR3 protein. The table lists roughly 570,000 distinct CDR3 sequences, 25% to 30% of them singletons. This clonotype occurred a few times. As yet, its antigen is unknown. Study results and limitations: About two months after transplant, alpha-beta T cells reportedly came from several hundred expanded graft clones. Among T cells one year after transplant, newly produced cells accounted for most counts and diversity.

CDR1 and CDR2 (germline): DFQATT, SNEGSKA (reference sequence). This CDR3 contains 14 residues. Trimming removed 4 bases at V and 3 bases at J, with 13 bases between. This specimen consisted of PBMCs, obtained before TCRalphabeta/CD19-depleted stem cell transplant. This clonotype was sampled from a boy less than two years old with Wiskott-Aldrich syndrome, due to receive a stem cell transplant. The chain joins TRBV20-1 to TRBJ2-1; maybe TRBD2 (6 bases). The CDR3 reads CSATTRILYNEQFF. In DNA form, the CDR3 reads TGCAGTGCTACGACTAGAATCCTCTACAATGAGCAGTTCTTC.